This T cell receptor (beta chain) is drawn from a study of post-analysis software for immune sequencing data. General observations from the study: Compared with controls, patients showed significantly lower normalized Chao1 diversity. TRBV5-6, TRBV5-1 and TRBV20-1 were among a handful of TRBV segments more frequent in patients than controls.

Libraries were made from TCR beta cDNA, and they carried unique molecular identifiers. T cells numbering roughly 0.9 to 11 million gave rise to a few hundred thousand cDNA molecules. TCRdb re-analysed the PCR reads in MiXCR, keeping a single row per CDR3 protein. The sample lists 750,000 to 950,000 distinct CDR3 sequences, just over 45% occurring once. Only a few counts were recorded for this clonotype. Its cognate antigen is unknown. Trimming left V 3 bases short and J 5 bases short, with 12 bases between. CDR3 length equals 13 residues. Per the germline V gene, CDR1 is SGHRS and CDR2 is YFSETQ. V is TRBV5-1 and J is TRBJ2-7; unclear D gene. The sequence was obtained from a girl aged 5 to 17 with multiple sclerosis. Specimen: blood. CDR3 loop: CASSSARFNEQYF. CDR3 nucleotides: TGCGCCAGCAGCTCCGCGCGATTTAACGAGCAGTACTTC.